This T cell receptor (beta chain) was captured in a study of blood T cell repertoires in COVID-19. Whole-study context: The cDNA or gDNA used as material had been derived from T cells, B-cell-depleted T cells, or PBMCs.

Profiling relied on immunoSEQ multiplex PCR, and the TCRdb table lists in-frame clones only, not all of them. Among 180,000 or so clones listed, almost 85% were seen once. The sample consisted of peripheral blood. This TCR was sampled from a middle-aged man who had recovered from COVID-19.

CDR3 in DNA: TGTGCCAGCAGCCCCTCCAGCGGGAGCTACAATGAGCAGTTCTTC. Protein product: CASSPSSGSYNEQFF. This sequence joins TRBV7-2 and TRBJ2-1, with 8 positions matching TRBD2. In germline, CDR1 is SGHTA, CDR2 FQGNSA. The V segment lost 5 bases and the J segment 3 bases; nucleotides outside the gene matches: 6. The CDR3 totals 15 residues.